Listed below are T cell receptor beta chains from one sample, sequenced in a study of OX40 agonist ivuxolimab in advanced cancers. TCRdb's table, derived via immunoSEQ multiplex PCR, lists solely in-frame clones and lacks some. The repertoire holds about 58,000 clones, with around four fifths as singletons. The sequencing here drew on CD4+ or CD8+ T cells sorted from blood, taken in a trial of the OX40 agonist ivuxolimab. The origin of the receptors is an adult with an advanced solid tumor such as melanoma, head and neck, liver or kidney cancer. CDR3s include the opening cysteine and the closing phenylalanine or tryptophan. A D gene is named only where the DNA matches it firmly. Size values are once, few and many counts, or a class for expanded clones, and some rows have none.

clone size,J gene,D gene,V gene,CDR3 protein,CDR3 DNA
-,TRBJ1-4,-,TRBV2,CASSAAATNEKLFF,TGTGCCAGCAGTGCAGCCGCAACTAATGAAAAACTGTTTTTT
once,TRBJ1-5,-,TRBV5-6,CASSLVDQPQHF,TGTGCCAGCAGCTTGGTGGATCAGCCCCAGCATTTT
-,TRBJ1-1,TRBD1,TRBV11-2,CASSLVRGQDTEAFF,TGTGCCAGCAGCCTAGTCAGGGGGCAAGACACTGAAGCTTTCTTT
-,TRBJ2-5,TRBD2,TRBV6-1,CASSPGLVETQYF,TGTGCCAGCAGTCCGGGACTAGTAGAGACCCAGTACTTC
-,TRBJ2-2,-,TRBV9,CASSVRVGTGELFF,TGTGCCAGCAGCGTACGAGTGGGCACCGGGGAGCTGTTTTTT
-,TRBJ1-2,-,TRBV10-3,CAISTDTAHGYTF,TGTGCCATCAGTACTGACACGGCTCATGGCTACACCTTC
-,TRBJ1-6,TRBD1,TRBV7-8,CASSLDRTSSYNSPLHF,TGTGCCAGCAGCTTGGACAGGACCAGCTCCTATAATTCACCCCTCCACTTT
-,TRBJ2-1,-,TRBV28,CASSLEDWSAHGEQFF,TGTGCCAGCAGTTTAGAGGATTGGTCCGCACACGGTGAGCAGTTCTTC
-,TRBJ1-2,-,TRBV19,CASSIKGSGYTF,TGTGCCAGTAGTATTAAGGGTTCGGGCTACACCTTC
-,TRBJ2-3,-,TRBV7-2,CASSLARGTDTQYF,TGTGCCAGCAGCTTAGCCCGCGGCACAGATACGCAGTATTTT
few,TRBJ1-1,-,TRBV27,CASSFLGRAAFF,TGTGCCAGCAGTTTTCTGGGCAGGGCTGCTTTCTTT
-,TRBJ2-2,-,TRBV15,CATSKGGGGNYAGELFF,TGTGCCACCAGCAAAGGGGGAGGGGGGAATTATGCCGGGGAGCTGTTTTTT
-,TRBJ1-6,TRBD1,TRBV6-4,CASSPDRVSPLHF,TGTGCCAGCAGTCCCGACAGGGTCTCACCCCTCCACTTT
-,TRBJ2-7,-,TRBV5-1,CASSLVGGFSYEQYF,TGCGCCAGCAGCTTGGTCGGCGGATTCTCCTACGAGCAGTACTTC
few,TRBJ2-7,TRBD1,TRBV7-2,CASSFPGGSSYEQYF,TGTGCCAGCAGCTTTCCAGGGGGCAGCTCCTACGAGCAGTACTTC
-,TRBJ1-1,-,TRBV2,CASSRGVENTEAFF,TGTGCCAGCAGCCGAGGGGTCGAGAACACTGAAGCTTTCTTT
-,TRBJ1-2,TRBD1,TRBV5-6,CASSVGQGVGGYTF,TGTGCCAGCAGCGTGGGACAGGGGGTGGGTGGCTACACCTTC
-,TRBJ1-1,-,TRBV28,CASSLTTNTEAFF,TGTGCCAGCAGCCTTACAACGAACACTGAAGCTTTCTTT
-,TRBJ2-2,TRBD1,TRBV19,CASSIRQGSITGELFF,TGTGCCAGTAGTATCCGACAGGGGTCAATCACCGGGGAGCTGTTTTTT
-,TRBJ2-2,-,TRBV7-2,CASSLVGGYGPGELFF,TGTGCCAGCAGCTTAGTGGGGGGATATGGGCCCGGGGAGCTGTTTTTT
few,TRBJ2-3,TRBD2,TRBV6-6,CASSAGTTSSTDTQYF,TGTGCCAGCAGTGCCGGGACTACAAGTTCTACAGATACGCAGTATTTT
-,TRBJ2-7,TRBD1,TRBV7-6,CASSKPGQGYEQYF,TGTGCCAGCAGCAAACCGGGACAGGGGTACGAGCAGTACTTC
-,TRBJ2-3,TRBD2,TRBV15,CATSRASSGADTQYF,TGTGCCACCAGCAGAGCTTCTAGCGGCGCAGATACGCAGTATTTT
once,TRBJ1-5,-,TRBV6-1,CASSQRRNQPQHF,TGTGCCAGCTCTCAACGTCGGAATCAGCCCCAGCATTTT
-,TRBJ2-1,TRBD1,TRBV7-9,CASSLSGTGFSNEQFF,TGTGCCAGCAGCTTATCCGGGACAGGGTTTAGCAATGAGCAGTTCTTC
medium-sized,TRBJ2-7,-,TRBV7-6,CASSLGQPYEQYF,TGTGCCAGCAGCTTAGGTCAGCCCTACGAGCAGTACTTC
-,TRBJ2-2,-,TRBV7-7,CASSPSIGELFF,TGTGCCAGCAGCCCAAGTATTGGGGAGCTGTTTTTT
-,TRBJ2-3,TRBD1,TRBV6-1,CASSGQQTSTDTQYF,TGTGCCAGTTCGGGACAGCAGACTAGCACAGATACGCAGTATTTT
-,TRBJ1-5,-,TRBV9,CASSAGLGRNQPQHF,TGTGCCAGCAGCGCGGGCCTCGGTAGAAATCAGCCCCAGCATTTT
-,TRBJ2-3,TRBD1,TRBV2,CASSRDRGSSDTQYF,TGTGCCAGCAGTCGGGACAGGGGCTCCTCAGATACGCAGTATTTT
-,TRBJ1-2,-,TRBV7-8,CASSPDWEGGYTF,TGTGCCAGCAGCCCCGACTGGGAGGGCGGCTACACCTTC
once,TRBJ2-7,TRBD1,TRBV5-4,CASVKDRGLQEQYF,TGTGCCAGCGTAAAAGACAGGGGGCTACAGGAGCAGTACTTC
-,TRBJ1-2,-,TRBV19,CASTPAGANYGYTF,TGTGCCAGTACCCCGGCCGGAGCTAACTATGGCTACACCTTC
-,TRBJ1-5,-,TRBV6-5,CASSLRQNQPQHF,TGTGCCAGCAGTCTGAGACAGAATCAGCCCCAGCATTTT
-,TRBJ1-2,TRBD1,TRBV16,CASSEGTDPNYGYTF,TGTGCCAGCAGCGAAGGGACAGACCCTAACTATGGCTACACCTTC
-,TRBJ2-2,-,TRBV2,CASSLSYTGELFF,TGTGCCAGCAGTCTATCCTACACCGGGGAGCTGTTTTTT
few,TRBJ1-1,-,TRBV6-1,CASRATVEAFF,TGTGCCAGCAGAGCCACGGTGGAAGCTTTCTTT
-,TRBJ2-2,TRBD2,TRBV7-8,CASSLEASGGTGELFF,TGTGCCAGCAGCTTAGAGGCTAGCGGGGGGACCGGGGAGCTGTTTTTT
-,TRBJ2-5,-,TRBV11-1,CASSTGWETQYF,TGTGCCAGCAGCACAGGTTGGGAGACCCAGTACTTC
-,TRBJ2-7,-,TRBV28,CASGSYEQYF,TGTGCCAGCGGGTCCTACGAGCAGTACTTC
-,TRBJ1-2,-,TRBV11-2,CASRGRPGLRNYGYTF,TGTGCCAGCAGGGGGAGACCGGGACTGAGAAACTATGGCTACACCTTC
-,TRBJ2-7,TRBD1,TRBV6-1,CASSEVGTDYEQYF,TGTGCCAGCAGTGAAGTCGGGACAGACTACGAGCAGTACTTC
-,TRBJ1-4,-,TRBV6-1,CASSGQAYNEKLFF,TGTGCCAGCAGTGGTCAGGCGTATAATGAAAAACTGTTTTTT